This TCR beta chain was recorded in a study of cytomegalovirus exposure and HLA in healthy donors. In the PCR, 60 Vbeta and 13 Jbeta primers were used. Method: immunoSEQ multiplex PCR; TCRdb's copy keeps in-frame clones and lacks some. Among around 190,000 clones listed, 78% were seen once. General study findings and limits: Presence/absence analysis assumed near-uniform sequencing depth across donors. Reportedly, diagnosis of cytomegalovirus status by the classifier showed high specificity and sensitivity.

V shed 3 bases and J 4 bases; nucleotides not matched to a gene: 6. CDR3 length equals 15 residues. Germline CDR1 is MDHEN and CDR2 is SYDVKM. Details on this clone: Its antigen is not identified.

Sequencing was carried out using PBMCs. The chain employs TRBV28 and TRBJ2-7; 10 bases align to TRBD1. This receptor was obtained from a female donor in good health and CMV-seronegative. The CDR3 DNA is TGTGCCAGCAGTTTCCAGGGACAGGGGTTTTACGAGCAGTACTTC. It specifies CASSFQGQGFYEQYF.